Here is one T cell receptor beta chain with its context. Its antigen has not been determined. No much larger clone is present one base from it, and per-base qualities are unavailable. The immunoSEQ Assay, a bias-controlled multiplex PCR, was used to amplify TCRbeta CDR3 regions from genomic DNA. In the authors' own workflow: Nucleated cell counts per sample were estimated from amplification of reference gene primers within the assay. To quantify the absolute abundance of each unique TCRbeta CDR3 rearrangement, sequence reads were collapsed and filtered. For each sample, productive Simpson clonality was calculated as the square root of Simpson's diversity index over productive rearrangements. As stored in TCRdb, this immuneACCESS dataset retains in-frame rearrangements with V and J assigned. A fraction of the clones does not appear; measured against another copy, unresolved V genes explain less than half of the discrepancy, and the remainder lacks a known reason. D and trimming come from the DNA, and the V and J calls and clone size come from that table. Recorded for this sample are roughly 250,000 clones; roughly four fifths of them occurred a single time. Around 14% of the sample comes from the top ten.

This specimen comes from a study of blood T cell repertoires in COVID-19 (TCRdb year 2020). Some background on the complete study: The collaborator samples originated in the United States, Italy and Spain and spanned the acute and convalescent phases of COVID-19. The prospective study material was composed of cDNA or gDNA derived from T cells, B-cell-depleted T cells, or PBMCs. Subjects who had been exposed to COVID-19, were actively infected with it, or had recovered from it provided the deeply sampled blood TCRbeta repertoires that made up the dataset. The repertoires were made available in a free public database intended to serve as a resource for research on the immune response to SARS-CoV-2. The samples were drawn from two sources: the first 160 participants of the ongoing ImmuneRACE study, and 950 to 1,500 subjects contributed by 6 global collaborators. Nearly every sample came with metadata listing a de-identified subject ID, COVID-19 status, age in years and sex. HLA class I and class II types, where available, came from metadata supplied by the sample provider rather than from assay-based typing. Findings and caveats that apply to the study as a whole: The quantity of clinical and demographic metadata differed by source and by participant and was supplied without curation.

Sequences LGHNA (CDR1) and YSLEER (CDR2) are obtained from the germline V gene. From cysteine to phenylalanine, the CDR3 is 15 amino acids long. Only the CDR3 region is kept as DNA, spanning 45 bases read in frame from base 1. V lost 0 bases and J lost 2 bases; the stretch between them is 8 bases long. One collaborating source in Seattle enrolled patients during active infection and followed them longitudinally through the course of disease. The collaborating institutions used their own protocols to collect whole blood in K2EDTA tubes. For TCRbeta analysis, collaborator samples were shipped as frozen whole blood, as isolated PBMCs, or as DNA extracted from either sample type.

The clonotype comes from a person between 65 and 79 years old with COVID-19, enrolled during active disease. The specimen was peripheral blood. The sequence links TRBV4-3 to TRBJ1-5; no D segment can be confidently identified. The sequence in DNA is TGCGCCAGCAGCCAAGATCGTCAGGGCAATCAGCCCCAGCATTTT. Its amino acids are CASSQDRQGNQPQHF.